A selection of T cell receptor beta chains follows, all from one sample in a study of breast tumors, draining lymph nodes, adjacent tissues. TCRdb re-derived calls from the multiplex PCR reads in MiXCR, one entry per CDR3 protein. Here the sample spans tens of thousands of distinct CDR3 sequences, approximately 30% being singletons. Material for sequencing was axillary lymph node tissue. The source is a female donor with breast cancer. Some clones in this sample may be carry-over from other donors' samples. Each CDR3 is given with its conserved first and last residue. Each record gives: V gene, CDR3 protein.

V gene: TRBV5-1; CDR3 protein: CASSLDRVGETQYF
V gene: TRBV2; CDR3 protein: CASSEGVEQYF
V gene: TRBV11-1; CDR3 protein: CASSLGEQGPNIQYF
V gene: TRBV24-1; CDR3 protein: CATSTASGADVPTF
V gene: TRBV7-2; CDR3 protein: CASSWGLAGTYDEQYF
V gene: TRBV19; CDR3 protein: CASSITREGLNEQYF
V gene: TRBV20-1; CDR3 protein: CSARVNRDGDYNSPLHF
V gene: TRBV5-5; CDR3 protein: CASRPDPYNEQFF
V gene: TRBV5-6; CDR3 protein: CASSKGGRGLTGELFF
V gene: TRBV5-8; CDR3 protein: CAGSPTGYYNQPQHF
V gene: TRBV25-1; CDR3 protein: CASRTGSYEQYF
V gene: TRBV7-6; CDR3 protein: CASSLKWQGSEGYTF
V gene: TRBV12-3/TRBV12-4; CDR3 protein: CASSFAERRPQHF
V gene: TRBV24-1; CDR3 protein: CATSDAVGGYGYTF
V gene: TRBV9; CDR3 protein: CASSVTGELFF
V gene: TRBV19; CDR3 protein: CASSPGTGGVEQFF
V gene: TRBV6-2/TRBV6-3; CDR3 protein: CASSDGLAGTYEQYF
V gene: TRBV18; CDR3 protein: CASSPLSYNEQLF
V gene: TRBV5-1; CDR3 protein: CASSSGVYQETQYF
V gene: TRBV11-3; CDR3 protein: CASSLDVSPGLPLHF